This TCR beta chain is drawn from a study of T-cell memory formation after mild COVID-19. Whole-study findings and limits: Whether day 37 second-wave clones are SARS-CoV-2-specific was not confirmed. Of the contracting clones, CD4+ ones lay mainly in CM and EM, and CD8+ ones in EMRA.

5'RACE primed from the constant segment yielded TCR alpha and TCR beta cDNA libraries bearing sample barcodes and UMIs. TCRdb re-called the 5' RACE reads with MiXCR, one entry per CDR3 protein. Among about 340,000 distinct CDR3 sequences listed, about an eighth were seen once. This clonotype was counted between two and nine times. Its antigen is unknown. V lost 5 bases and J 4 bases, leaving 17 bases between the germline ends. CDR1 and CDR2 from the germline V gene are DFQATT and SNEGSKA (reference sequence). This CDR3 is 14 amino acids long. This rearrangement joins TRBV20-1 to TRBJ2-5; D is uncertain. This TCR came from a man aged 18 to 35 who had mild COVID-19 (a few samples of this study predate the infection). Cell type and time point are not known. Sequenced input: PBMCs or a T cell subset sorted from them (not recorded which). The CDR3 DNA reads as TGCAGTGCTTGCCCTCCGTGGGGTCCAGAGACCCAGTACTTC. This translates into CSACPPWGPETQYF.